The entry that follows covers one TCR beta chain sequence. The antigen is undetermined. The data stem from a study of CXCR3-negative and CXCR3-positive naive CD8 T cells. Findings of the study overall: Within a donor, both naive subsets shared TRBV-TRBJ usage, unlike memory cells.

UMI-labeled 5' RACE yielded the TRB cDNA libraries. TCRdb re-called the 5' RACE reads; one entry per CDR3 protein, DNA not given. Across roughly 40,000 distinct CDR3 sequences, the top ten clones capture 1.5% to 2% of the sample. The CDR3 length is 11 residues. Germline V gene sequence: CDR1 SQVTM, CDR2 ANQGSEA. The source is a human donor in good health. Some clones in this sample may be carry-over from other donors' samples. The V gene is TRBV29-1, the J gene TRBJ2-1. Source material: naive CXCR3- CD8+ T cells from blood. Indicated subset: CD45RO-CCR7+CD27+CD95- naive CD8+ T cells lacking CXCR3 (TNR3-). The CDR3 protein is CSVVRGNEQFF.